Each of the 8 T cell receptor beta chains below was sequenced from the same sample in a study of lymphopenia after photon versus proton radiotherapy. Measured with immunoSEQ multiplex PCR; TCRdb has only the in-frame clones, and not every one. The table records 20,000 to 30,000 clones, 75% to 90% of them present only once. The sequencing here drew on peripheral blood, taken from a patient treated with photon-based radiotherapy. The receptors originated from a young man with gastric cancer.

The CDR3 DNA follows: TGTGCCAGCAGCAGCCGGCAGGTAGCGAACACCGGGGAGCTGTTTTTT. It codes for CASSSRQVANTGELFF. This chain joins TRBV11-2 and TRBJ2-2; D is unclear. This CDR3 has 16 amino acids. V was pared by 5 bases and J by 0 bases, with 13 bases between. CDR1 SGHAT and CDR2 FQNNGV come from the germline V gene.

This sequence joins TRBV13 and TRBJ2-2, with a weak D call TRBD2 (6 bases). V was shortened by 2 bases and J by 0 bases, with 10 bases between the two germline ends. The CDR3 extends over 16 amino acids. CDR1 and CDR2 (germline): PRHDT, FYEKMQ (reference sequence). The CDR3 DNA sequence: TGTGCCAGCAGCTTAAAAGGGAGGACGAACACCGGGGAGCTGTTTTTT. Its protein product is CASSLKGRTNTGELFF.

This chain joins TRBV7-2 and TRBJ2-3; D unclear. CDR3 length: 13 residues. Trimming pared 5 bases from V and 0 bases from J, leaving 6 bases between. Germline V gene lookup returns CDR1 SGHTA and CDR2 FQGNSA. In DNA form, the CDR3 reads TGTGCCAGCAGCGGAGAGAGCACAGATACGCAGTATTTT. Its protein is CASSGESTDTQYF.

V usage is TRBV6-4 and J usage is TRBJ1-1; D not certain. The V end was cut by 1 base, the J end by 1 base, with 4 bases between. The CDR3 has 13 amino acids. Germline values: CDR1 MRHNA, CDR2 SNTAGT. Here the CDR3 DNA reads TGTGCCAGCAGTGACTGGGAGAACACTGAAGCTTTCTTT. It yields the protein CASSDWENTEAFF.

V gene TRBV7-2 combines with J gene TRBJ1-5; 7 bases match TRBD1. The germline CDR1 and CDR2 sequences are SGHTA and FQGNSA. Trimming at V came to 6 bases and at J to 4 bases, leaving 3 bases not matched to a gene. This CDR3 has 13 residues. In DNA, the CDR3 is TGTGCCAGCAGAGAGGGGGCTAATCAGCCCCAGCATTTT. It yields the protein CASREGANQPQHF.

The table lists this clone with a count of one. This sequence joins TRBV15 and TRBJ1-4; D is ambiguous. This CDR3 is 14 amino acids long. The germline V gene has CDR1 LNHNV and CDR2 YYDKDF (reference sequence). V was cut by 5 bases and J by 7 bases, with 14 bases left in between. The CDR3 protein is CATSQEDGGEKLFF. Written as DNA, the CDR3 is TGTGCCACCAGCCAGGAGGACGGTGGTGAAAAACTGTTTTTT.

The V gene is TRBV7-2, the J gene TRBJ1-2; no reliable D call. V was pared by 3 bases and J by 8 bases, with 13 bases between. Germline CDR1 reads SGHTA; CDR2 reads FQGNSA. The CDR3 runs to 13 residues. The CDR3 nucleotides are TGTGCCAGCAGCTTCGTCGAAGGGAACGGCTACACCTTC. Amino acids: CASSFVEGNGYTF.

This chain joins TRBV19 and TRBJ2-2; 9 nucleotides line up with TRBD1. The CDR3 loop spans 14 amino acids. Germline CDR1 LNHDA, CDR2 SQIVND (reference sequence). Trimming cost V 3 bases and J 7 bases; bases outside gene matches: 3. This CDR3 reads CASSMDRGIGELFF. CDR3 in DNA: TGTGCCAGTAGTATGGACAGGGGAATCGGGGAGCTGTTTTTT.